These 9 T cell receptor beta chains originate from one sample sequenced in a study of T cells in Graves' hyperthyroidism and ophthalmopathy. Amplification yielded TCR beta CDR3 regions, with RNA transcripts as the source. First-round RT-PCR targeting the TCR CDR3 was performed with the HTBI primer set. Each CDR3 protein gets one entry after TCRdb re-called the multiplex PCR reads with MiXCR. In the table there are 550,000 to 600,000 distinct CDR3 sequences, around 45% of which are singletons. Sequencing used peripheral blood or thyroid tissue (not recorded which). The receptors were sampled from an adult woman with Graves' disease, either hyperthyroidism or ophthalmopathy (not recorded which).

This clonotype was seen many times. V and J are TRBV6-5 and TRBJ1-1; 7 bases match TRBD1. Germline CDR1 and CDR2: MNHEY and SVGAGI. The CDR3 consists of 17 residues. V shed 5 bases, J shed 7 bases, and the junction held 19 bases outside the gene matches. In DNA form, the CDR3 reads TGTGCCAGCAGTCATCTGAATATAGGACAGGCACGAAATGAAGCTTTCTTT. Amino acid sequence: CASSHLNIGQARNEAFF.

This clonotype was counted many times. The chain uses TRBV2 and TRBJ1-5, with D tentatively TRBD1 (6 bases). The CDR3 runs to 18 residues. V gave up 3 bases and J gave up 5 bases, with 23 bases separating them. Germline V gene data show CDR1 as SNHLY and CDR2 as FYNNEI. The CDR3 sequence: CASSDSGTRGGLYQPQHF. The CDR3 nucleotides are TGTGCCAGCAGTGATTCGGGGACCAGGGGAGGTCTGTATCAGCCCCAGCATTTT.

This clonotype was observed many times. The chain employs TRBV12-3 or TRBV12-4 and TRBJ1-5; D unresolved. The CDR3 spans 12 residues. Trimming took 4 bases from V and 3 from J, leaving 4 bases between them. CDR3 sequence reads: CASSWANQPQHF. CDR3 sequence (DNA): TGTGCCAGCAGTTGGGCCAATCAGCCCCAGCATTTT.

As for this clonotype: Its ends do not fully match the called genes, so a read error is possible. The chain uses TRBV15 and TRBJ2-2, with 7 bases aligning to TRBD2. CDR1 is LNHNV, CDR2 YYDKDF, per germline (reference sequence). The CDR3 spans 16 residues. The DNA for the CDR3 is TGTGCCAGCAGCCCTCGCGGCGGGAGTCGGGCCGGGGAGCTGTTTTTT. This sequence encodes CASSPRGGSRAGELFF.

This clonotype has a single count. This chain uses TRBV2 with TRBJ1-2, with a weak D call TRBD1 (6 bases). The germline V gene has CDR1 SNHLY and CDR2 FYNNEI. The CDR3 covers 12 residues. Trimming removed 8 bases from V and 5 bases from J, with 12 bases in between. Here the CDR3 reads CASGGRKYGYTF. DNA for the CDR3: TGTGCCAGCGGGGGGCGGAAGTATGGCTACACCTTC.

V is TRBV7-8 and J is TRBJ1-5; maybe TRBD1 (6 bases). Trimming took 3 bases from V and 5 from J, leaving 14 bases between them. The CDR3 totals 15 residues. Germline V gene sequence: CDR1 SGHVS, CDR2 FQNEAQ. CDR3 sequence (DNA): TGTGCCAGCAGCTTGGACAGAATGGCCTATCAGCCCCAGCATTTT. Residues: CASSLDRMAYQPQHF.

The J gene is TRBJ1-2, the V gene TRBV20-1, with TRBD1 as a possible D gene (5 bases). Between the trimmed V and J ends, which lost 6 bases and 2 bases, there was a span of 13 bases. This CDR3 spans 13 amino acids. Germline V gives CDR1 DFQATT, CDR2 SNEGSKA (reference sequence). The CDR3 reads CSAPDRGNYGYTF. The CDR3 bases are TGCAGTGCGCCTGATAGGGGAAACTATGGCTACACCTTC.

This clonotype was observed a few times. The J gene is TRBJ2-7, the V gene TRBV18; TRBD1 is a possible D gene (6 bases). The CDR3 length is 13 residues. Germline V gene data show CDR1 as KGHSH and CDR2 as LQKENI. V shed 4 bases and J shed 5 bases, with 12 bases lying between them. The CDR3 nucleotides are TGTGCCAGCTCACTGGCCAGGGGTGACGAGCAGTACTTC. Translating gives CASSLARGDEQYF.

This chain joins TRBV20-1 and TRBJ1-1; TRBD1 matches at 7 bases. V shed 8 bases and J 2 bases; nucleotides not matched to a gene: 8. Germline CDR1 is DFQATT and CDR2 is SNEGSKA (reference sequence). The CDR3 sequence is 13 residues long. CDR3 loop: CSYSQGGNTEAFF. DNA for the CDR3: TGCAGTTACTCGCAGGGGGGAAACACTGAAGCTTTCTTT.